This T cell receptor (beta chain) was recorded in a study of blood T cells in healthy people across ages. Using a J-beta primer mix together with a sample-barcoded 5' primer, a second PCR was run for about 6 to 11 cycles. Each CDR3 protein is one row after TCRdb ran MiXCR on the 5' RACE reads. This sample has about 1,500,000 distinct CDR3 sequences, with around 42% found just once. CDR3 length: 12 residues. Germline lookup yields CDR1 GTSNPN and CDR2 SVGIG (reference sequence). The sequenced sample consisted of blood. The clonotype originates from a woman aged 18 to 35 in good health. The rearrangement uses TRBV30 and TRBJ2-5, with D unclear. Gene TRBJ2-7 matches the end of the DNA better, so the J call may be wrong. The CDR3 protein is CAWSVISYEQYF. DNA of the CDR3: TGTGCCTGGAGTGTAATAAGCTACGAGCAGTACTTC.